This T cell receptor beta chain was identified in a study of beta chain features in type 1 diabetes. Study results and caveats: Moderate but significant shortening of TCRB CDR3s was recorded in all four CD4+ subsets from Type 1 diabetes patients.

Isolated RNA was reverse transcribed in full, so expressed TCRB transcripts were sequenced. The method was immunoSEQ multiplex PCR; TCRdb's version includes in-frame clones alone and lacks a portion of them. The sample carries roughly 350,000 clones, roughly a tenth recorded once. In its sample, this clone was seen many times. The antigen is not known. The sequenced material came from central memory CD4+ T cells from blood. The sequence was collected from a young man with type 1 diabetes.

CDR3 nucleotide sequence: TGTGCCAGCAGTCAGGGGCCTGGGGCCAACGTCCTGACTTTC. Its translation is CASSQGPGANVLTF. The V call is TRBV28, the J call TRBJ2-6, with a weak D call TRBD1 (6 bases). Germline CDR1 and CDR2: MDHEN and SYDVKM. The germline V and J ends were trimmed by 5 bases and 2 bases, with 7 bases remaining between them. The CDR3 has 14 residues.